The 18 T cell receptor beta chains in this list originate from one sample, sequenced in a study of cytomegalovirus exposure and HLA in healthy donors. With 60 Vbeta and 13 Jbeta primers, the PCR was carried out. Measured with immunoSEQ multiplex PCR; TCRdb has only the in-frame clones, and not every one. The sample records more than 95,000 clones, 83% being singletons. The sample was PBMCs. The receptor set was obtained from a man between 18 and 35 years old in good health and CMV-seronegative.

The chain combines TRBV25-1 with TRBJ1-2, with 8 bases fitting TRBD1. V trimming: 9 bases; J trimming: 8 bases; junction bases outside the gene matches: 14. This CDR3 is built from 14 residues. CDR1 is MGHDK and CDR2 is SYGVNS in the germline V gene. In nucleotides, the CDR3 is TGTGCCAGTGGGAGGACAGGGTCCATGGGGGGCTACACCTTC. Its protein product is CASGRTGSMGGYTF.

The chain joins TRBV5-1 to TRBJ2-1; TRBD2 aligns across 7 bases. CDR1 is SGHRS, CDR2 YFSETQ, per germline. V trimming: 5 bases; J trimming: 5 bases; junction bases outside the gene matches: 10. CDR3 length equals 15 residues. The CDR3 here is CASRPSGAPDNEQFF. The CDR3 nucleotides are TGCGCCAGCAGGCCTAGCGGAGCCCCCGACAATGAGCAGTTCTTC.

The V gene is TRBV27, the J gene TRBJ2-6; 8 nucleotides line up with TRBD1. Trimming removed 2 bases from V and 4 bases from J; junction bases left unmatched: 7. The germline CDR1 and CDR2 sequences are MNHEY and SMNVEV (reference sequence). This CDR3 has 17 amino acids. This CDR3 reads CASSLRGRGRGANVLTF. DNA of the CDR3: TGTGCCAGCAGTTTAAGAGGCAGGGGGCGAGGGGCCAACGTCCTGACTTTC.

This clone was counted only a few times. V and J are TRBV15 and TRBJ2-1, with TRBD1 identical over 10 bases. The CDR3 loop spans 14 amino acids. V dropped 11 bases and J dropped 6; count of bases not matched to a gene: 10. CDR1 is LNHNV and CDR2 is YYDKDF in the germline V gene (reference sequence). The CDR3 DNA follows: TGTGCCGCCTCCGGGACAGGGGTACTCAATGAGCAGTTCTTC. This translates into CAASGTGVLNEQFF.

The chain has TRBV5-1 and TRBJ2-5; 9 bases match TRBD1. Germline values: CDR1 SGHRS, CDR2 YFSETQ. Trimming at V came to 2 bases and at J to 5 bases, leaving 4 bases not matched to a gene. CDR3 length: 14 amino acids. CDR3 residues: CASSLQGAGETQYF. The CDR3 DNA reads TGCGCCAGCAGCTTACAGGGGGCAGGGGAGACCCAGTACTTC. The complete variable domain, with remaining parts taken from reference TRBV5-1 and TRBJ2-5, reads KAGVTQTPRYLIKTRGQQVTLSCSPISGHRSVSWYQQTPGQGLQFLFEYFSETQRNKGNFPGRFSGRQFSNSRSEMNVSTLELGDSALYLCASSLQGAGETQYFGPGTRLLVL.

The chain recombines TRBV29-1 with TRBJ1-2; 8 bases fit TRBD1. Germline CDR1 reads SQVTM; CDR2 reads ANQGSEA. V gave up 8 bases and J gave up 7 bases; unmatched junction bases: 9. CDR3 length: 12 amino acids. CDR3 amino acids: CSSDRQGFGYTF. The CDR3 DNA reads TGCAGCTCTGATCGACAGGGGTTTGGCTACACCTTC.

The rearrangement links TRBV6-1 to TRBJ2-7; 8 bases agree with TRBD1. V lost 5 bases and J lost 6; bases outside the gene matches: 6. From germline, CDR1 is MNHNS and CDR2 SASEGT. The CDR3 sequence is 13 residues long. The CDR3 loop reads CASSRQGLVEQYF. The CDR3 nucleotides are TGTGCCAGCAGTAGACAGGGGCTCGTCGAGCAGTACTTC.

The sample holds one count of this clone. The chain is built from TRBV6-5 and TRBJ1-1, with TRBD1 identical over 7 bases. CDR3 size: 13 residues. Trimming took 4 bases from V and 4 from J; bases not matched to a gene: 3. Germline V gene lookup returns CDR1 MNHEY and CDR2 SVGAGI. In DNA, the CDR3 is TGTGCCAGCAGTTCCAGGGGGGTCACTGAAGCTTTCTTT. Protein sequence: CASSSRGVTEAFF.

The chain employs TRBV19 and TRBJ1-4; D is ambiguous. Germline CDR1 and CDR2: LNHDA and SQIVND (reference sequence). CDR3 size: 14 residues. The germline V and J ends were trimmed by 1 base and 7 bases, with 10 bases remaining between them. The CDR3 sequence: CASSIGSQSEKLFF. CDR3 coding DNA: TGTGCCAGTAGTATAGGTTCCCAATCTGAAAAACTGTTTTTT.

The chain carries TRBV7-3 and TRBJ2-3; D gene ambiguous. The CDR3 totals 13 residues. Germline CDR1 SGHTA, CDR2 FQGTGA. V was cut by 3 bases and J by 2 bases, with 6 bases left in between. The CDR3 bases are TGTGCCAGCAGCTTTTCCCACACAGATACGCAGTATTTT. It specifies CASSFSHTDTQYF.

Worth noting for this clone: Its ends do not fully match the called genes, so a read error is possible. The chain recombines TRBV5-6 with TRBJ2-1, with a possible D match to TRBD2 (6 bases). CDR1 is SGHDT, CDR2 YYEEEE, per germline. There are 13 residues in the CDR3. CDR3 sequence: CASSLARGVREIF. Here the CDR3 DNA reads TGTGCCAGCAGCTTGGCTCGAGGGGTACGGGAGATCTTC.

This clone was detected a few times. The chain employs TRBV27 and TRBJ2-7; 11 bases match TRBD2. Germline V gives CDR1 MNHEY, CDR2 SMNVEV (reference sequence). The CDR3 spans 16 residues. V lost 5 bases, J lost 4 bases, and 10 bases stayed unmatched. The CDR3 loop reads CASSPTGTSGLYEQYF. Written as DNA, the CDR3 is TGTGCCAGCAGTCCGACCGGGACTAGCGGATTATACGAGCAGTACTTC.

The chain couples TRBV4-1 to TRBJ1-5; D is ambiguous. The germline V gene has CDR1 MGHRA and CDR2 YSYEKL. The CDR3 loop spans 14 amino acids. Trimming pared 2 bases from V and 7 bases from J, leaving 12 bases between. The CDR3 is CASSQRSGTQPQHF. The CDR3 bases are TGCGCCAGCAGCCAACGGTCAGGAACACAGCCCCAGCATTTT.

Worth noting for this clone: Other DNA sequences within the sample encode an identical CDR3. V usage is TRBV2 and J usage is TRBJ2-1, with 10 bases that match TRBD2. This CDR3 spans 15 amino acids. V lost 6 bases and J lost 5; bases outside the gene matches: 7. Germline V CDR1 and CDR2: SNHLY, FYNNEI. CDR3 protein: CASRPLAGADNEQFF. CDR3 DNA sequence: TGTGCCAGCAGGCCTCTAGCGGGAGCTGACAATGAGCAGTTCTTC.

This clone was seen more than once but under ten times. V is TRBV7-9 and J is TRBJ1-1, with 8 bases identical to TRBD1. Losses at the gene ends were 0 bases for V and 8 bases for J; bases not matched to a gene: 14. There are 17 residues in the CDR3. Germline CDR1 is SEHNR and CDR2 is FQNEAQ (reference sequence). The CDR3 bases are TGTGCCAGCAGCTTAGCGCCGAGGACAGGGATGGGCAAGGAAGCTTTCTTT. Protein product: CASSLAPRTGMGKEAFF.

This clone was counted a single time. The same CDR3 also results from other DNA sequences found in this sample. J is TRBJ1-1 and V is TRBV6-4; D gene uncertain. V lost 3 bases and J 0 bases, leaving 5 bases between the germline ends. Looked up from germline, CDR1 is MRHNA and CDR2 is SNTAGT. The CDR3 consists of 13 residues. CDR3 nucleotides: TGTGCCAGCAGTGAATCGTTGAACACTGAAGCTTTCTTT. As protein: CASSESLNTEAFF.

The chain carries TRBV27 and TRBJ2-7; D remains unclear. CDR3 length: 14 amino acids. The V and J ends lost 3 bases and 3 bases respectively, with 12 bases between them. Germline lookup yields CDR1 MNHEY and CDR2 SMNVEV (reference sequence). CDR3 loop: CASSFPHNYYEQYF. The CDR3 DNA follows: TGTGCCAGCAGTTTTCCCCACAATTACTACGAGCAGTACTTC.

The chain is built from TRBV6-5 and TRBJ1-5, with D perhaps matching TRBD1 (6 bases). The CDR3 spans 12 residues. Germline CDR1 reads MNHEY; CDR2 reads SVGAGI. Trimming stripped 9 bases from V and 7 bases from J, with 13 bases between. The CDR3 loop reads CASTTGEQPQHF. The CDR3 bases are TGTGCCAGTACGACAGGCGAACAGCCCCAGCATTTT.